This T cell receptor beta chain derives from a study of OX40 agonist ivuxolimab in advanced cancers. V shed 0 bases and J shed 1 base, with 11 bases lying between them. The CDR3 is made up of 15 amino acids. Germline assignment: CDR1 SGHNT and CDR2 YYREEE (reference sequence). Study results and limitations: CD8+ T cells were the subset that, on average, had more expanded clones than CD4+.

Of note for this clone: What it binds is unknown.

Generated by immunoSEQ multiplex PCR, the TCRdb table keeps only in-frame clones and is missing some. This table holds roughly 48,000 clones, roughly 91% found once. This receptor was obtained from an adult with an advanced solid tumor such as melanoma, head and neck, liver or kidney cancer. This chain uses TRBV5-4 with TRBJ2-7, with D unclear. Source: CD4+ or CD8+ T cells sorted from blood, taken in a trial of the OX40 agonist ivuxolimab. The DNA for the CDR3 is TGTGCCAGCAGCTTGGCGGCAGGAGAGTCCTACGAGCAGTACTTC. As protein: CASSLAAGESYEQYF.